This entry lists 11 T cell receptor beta chains sequenced from one sample in a study of T cells in Graves' hyperthyroidism and ophthalmopathy. Regions amplified from RNA transcripts were the TCR beta CDR3 regions. With the HTBI primer set, the TCR CDR3 went through a first round of RT-PCR. TCRdb re-analysed the multiplex PCR reads in MiXCR, keeping a single row per CDR3 protein. The sample shows 400,000 to 450,000 distinct CDR3 sequences, roughly 14% of them seen only once. Sample: blood. These receptors all stem from a man between 18 and 35 years old with Graves' ophthalmopathy.

This clonotype was counted many times. The rearrangement uses TRBV20-1 and TRBJ2-5; no firm D call. The germline V gene has CDR1 DFQATT and CDR2 SNEGSKA (reference sequence). The CDR3 is made up of 11 amino acids. Trimming removed 5 bases at V and 2 bases at J, with 6 bases between. The CDR3 loop reads CSAYEQETQYF. CDR3 DNA: TGCAGTGCTTACGAGCAAGAGACCCAGTACTTC.

This rearrangement joins TRBV5-1 to TRBJ1-1, with TRBD1 matching over 8 bases. V shed 2 bases and J 0 bases; nucleotides not matched to a gene: 3. Per germline, CDR1 SGHRS and CDR2 YFSETQ. The CDR3 is made up of 15 amino acids. This CDR3 is CASSFGTGVNTEAFF. CDR3 in DNA: TGCGCCAGCAGCTTTGGGACAGGTGTGAACACTGAAGCTTTCTTT.

This clonotype has just a few counts. The rearrangement joins TRBV6-1 to TRBJ1-3; 10 bases line up with TRBD1. The CDR3 contains 15 residues. The trim removed 8 bases at V and 4 bases at J, leaving 8 bases unmatched. Germline V CDR1 and CDR2: MNHNS, SASEGT. CDR3 loop: CASRVTGGEGNTIYF. CDR3 DNA: TGTGCCAGCCGGGTGACAGGGGGCGAGGGAAACACCATATATTTT.

The rearrangement joins TRBV10-2 to TRBJ2-2; the D gene could be TRBD1 or TRBD2 (5 bases each). Trimming took 8 bases from V and 0 from J, leaving 10 bases between them. CDR1 and CDR2 from the germline V gene are WSHSY and SAAADI. The CDR3 length is 14 residues. CDR3 in DNA: TGCGCCAGCGGGGAGACAGCGAACACCGGGGAGCTGTTTTTT. Protein product: CASGETANTGELFF.

V and J are TRBV5-1 and TRBJ2-5, with D possibly matching TRBD1 (6 bases). Between the trimmed V and J ends, which lost 0 bases and 5 bases, there was a span of 17 bases. In germline, CDR1 is SGHRS, CDR2 YFSETQ. The CDR3 covers 16 residues. CDR3 bases: TGCGCCAGCAGCTTGGGGACAGATTGGTTACGGGAGACCCAGTACTTC. It specifies CASSLGTDWLRETQYF.

This clonotype was observed a few times. A clone one base away is much larger, so this may be a read error. This chain joins TRBV11-3 and TRBJ2-1; D remains unclear. The CDR3 has 14 amino acids. The ends were cut back, 4 bases at V and 10 bases at J, with 17 bases in the middle. Per the germline V gene, CDR1 is SGHNT and CDR2 is YENEEA. The CDR3 region has the DNA TGTGCCAGCAGCTCCCTCCGCTGGGGTTACGAGCAGTTCTTC. It translates to CASSSLRWGYEQFF.

This clonotype was recorded at least ten times. V is TRBV5-1 and J is TRBJ2-1; D is ambiguous. Per the germline V gene, CDR1 is SGHRS and CDR2 is YFSETQ. The V and J ends lost 2 bases and 4 bases respectively, with 13 bases between them. The CDR3 is made up of 15 amino acids. The CDR3 loop reads CASSFPGAVYNEQFF. DNA for the CDR3: TGCGCCAGCAGCTTCCCCGGTGCAGTTTACAATGAGCAGTTCTTC.

This chain joins TRBV2 and TRBJ1-5; D may be TRBD1 (5 bases). CDR3 length: 17 residues. The germline V gene has CDR1 SNHLY and CDR2 FYNNEI. V lost 6 bases, J lost 3 bases, and 21 bases lay in between. The CDR3, as DNA: TGTGCCAGCAGCAGAACCCTAGGTGGGGACCACAATCAGCCCCAGCATTTT. Translating gives CASSRTLGGDHNQPQHF.

The rearrangement links TRBV6-1 to TRBJ2-5, with TRBD2 matching 10 bases. The germline gives CDR1 MNHNS, CDR2 SASEGT. J gave up 9 bases and V 5 bases, and 15 bases lay outside the gene matches. The CDR3 is 16 residues long. In DNA, the CDR3 is TGTGCCAGCAGTTACGTGGAAGCGGGGGGGTCCAGGGCCCAGTACTTC. Translated, it gives CASSYVEAGGSRAQYF.

This clonotype has at least ten counts. The rearrangement uses TRBV6-1 and TRBJ1-2; 9 nucleotides match TRBD1. Germline-derived CDR1 and CDR2 are MNHNS and SASEGT. The V gene end was trimmed by 6 bases and the J gene end by 6 bases; junction bases not matched to a gene: 5. The CDR3 totals 13 residues. The CDR3 DNA follows: TGTGCCAGCAGGACGGGACAGGGAGATGGCTACACCTTC. This codes for CASRTGQGDGYTF.

The sample holds many counts of this clonotype. This chain connects TRBV24-1 to TRBJ2-1; the D gene is possibly TRBD1 (6 bases). CDR1 is KGHDR and CDR2 is SFDVKD in the germline V gene. Between the trimmed V and J ends, which lost 4 bases and 2 bases, there was a span of 23 bases. This CDR3 contains 19 residues. In nucleotides, the CDR3 is TGTGCCACCAGTGACCCGGGACATCAACCACAAGTTACCTACAATGAGCAGTTCTTC. Translated, it gives CATSDPGHQPQVTYNEQFF.